This TCR beta chain was identified in a study of cytomegalovirus exposure and HLA in healthy donors. Whole-study findings and limits: Later analysis reportedly placed an Asian-associated ancestry cluster below the approximately 650-donor mean in N-insertions.

Notes on this clone: Its antigen is still unknown.

PCR used 60 Vbeta primers and 13 Jbeta primers. The method was immunoSEQ multiplex PCR; TCRdb's version includes in-frame clones alone and lacks a portion of them. The sample holds about 94,000 clones, over 50% seen once. Trimming at V came to 2 bases and at J to 0 bases, leaving 4 bases not matched to a gene. CDR3 length: 16 amino acids. The receptor comes from a man aged 25 to 40 in good health and CMV-seronegative. The rearrangement links TRBV6-7 to TRBJ2-3; 8 bases line up with TRBD2. TRBV6-7 is an ORF for which the function is uncertain. Material for sequencing was PBMCs. The CDR3 DNA reads TGTGCCAGCAGTTACGATAGCGGGGATAGCACAGATACGCAGTATTTT. Its protein product is CASSYDSGDSTDTQYF.